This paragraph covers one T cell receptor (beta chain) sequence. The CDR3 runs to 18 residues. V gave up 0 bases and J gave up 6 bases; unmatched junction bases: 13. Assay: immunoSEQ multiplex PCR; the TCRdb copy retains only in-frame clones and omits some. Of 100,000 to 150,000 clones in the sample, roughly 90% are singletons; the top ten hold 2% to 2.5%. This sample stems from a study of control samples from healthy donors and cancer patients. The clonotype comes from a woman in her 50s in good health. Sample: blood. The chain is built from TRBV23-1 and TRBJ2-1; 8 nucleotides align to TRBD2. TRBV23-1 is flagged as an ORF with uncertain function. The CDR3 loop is CASSQSTSTSGLFNEQFF. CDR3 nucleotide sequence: TGCGCCAGCAGTCAATCGACCTCAACTAGCGGCCTCTTCAATGAGCAGTTCTTC.